This TCR beta chain came from a study of vaccination effects on CD4 cells after COVID-19. Whole-study context: Post-vaccine draws lagged the second dose by a median of 72 days.

Points on this clone: What it recognizes is unknown.

Here immunoSEQ multiplex PCR was the method, and the copy in TCRdb shows in-frame clones only, minus some. The sample yields more than 35,000 clones, 82% seen once. Sequencing followed a ViraFEST assay step that expanded antigen-specific CD4+ T cells with viral peptide pools. After roughly 9 days in culture, the CD4+ T cells were isolated. Each person got two doses of an mRNA SARS-CoV-2 vaccine, BNT162b2 or mRNA-1273. Germline lookup yields CDR1 SNHLY and CDR2 FYNNEI. This CDR3 has 12 residues. V was shortened by 2 bases and J by 13 bases, with 9 bases between the two germline ends. General study results and limits: In the late period after vaccination, infection- and vaccine-induced clones contracted markedly.

V usage is TRBV2 and J usage is TRBJ1-6; D remains ambiguous. The clonotype comes from a human donor who received a COVID-19 vaccine. Some clones in this sample may be carry-over from other donors' samples. The sequencing here drew on CD4+ T cells from PBMCs cultured with HCoV-NL63 spike peptides, taken after COVID-19 vaccination. The CDR3 DNA is TGTGCCAGCAGTGAAATCGGGCCGCCCCTCCACTTT. Protein product: CASSEIGPPLHF.